This T cell receptor beta chain was sequenced for a study of blood T cell repertoires in COVID-19. Profiling relied on immunoSEQ multiplex PCR, and the TCRdb table lists in-frame clones only, not all of them. The data show fewer than 350,000 clones, approximately 86% seen once. V lost 5 bases to trimming and J lost 3 bases; unmatched junction nucleotides: 10. CDR1 and CDR2 from the germline V gene are SGHTA and FQGNSA. CDR3 length equals 15 residues. The sequence derives from a man between 18 and 29 years old with active or convalescent COVID-19. The chain joins TRBV7-2 to TRBJ2-7; TRBD1 agrees at 7 bases. Sequenced sample: peripheral blood. Written as DNA, the CDR3 is TGTGCCAGCAGCCCGGGACAGAAACTCTTCTACGAGCAGTACTTC. This encodes CASSPGQKLFYEQYF.